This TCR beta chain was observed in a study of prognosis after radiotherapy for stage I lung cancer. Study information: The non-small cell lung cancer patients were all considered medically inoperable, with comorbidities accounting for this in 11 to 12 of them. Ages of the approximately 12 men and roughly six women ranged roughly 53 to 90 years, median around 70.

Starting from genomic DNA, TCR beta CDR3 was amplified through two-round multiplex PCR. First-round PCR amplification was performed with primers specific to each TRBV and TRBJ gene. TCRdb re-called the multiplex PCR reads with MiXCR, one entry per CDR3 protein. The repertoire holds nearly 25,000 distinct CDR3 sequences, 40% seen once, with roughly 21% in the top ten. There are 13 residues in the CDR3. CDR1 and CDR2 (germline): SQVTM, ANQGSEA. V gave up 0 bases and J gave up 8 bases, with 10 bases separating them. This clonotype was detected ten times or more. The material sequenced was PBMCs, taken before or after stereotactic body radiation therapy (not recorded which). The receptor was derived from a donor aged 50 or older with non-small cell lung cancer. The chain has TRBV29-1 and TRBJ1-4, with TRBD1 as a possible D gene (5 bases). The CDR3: CSVEDGREEKLFF. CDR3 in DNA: TGCAGCGTTGAAGATGGCAGGGAGGAAAAACTGTTTTTT.